This T cell receptor (beta chain) was recovered during a study of identical twins. TCRdb called the 5' RACE reads again in MiXCR, with one record for every CDR3 protein. The data contain fewer than 900,000 distinct CDR3 sequences, about 20% of them seen just once; the ten biggest clones take up 4% to 4.5%. A single count supports this clonotype. The antigen remains undetermined. Study-wide results and limits: Insertions were reduced in abundant cord blood beta clonotypes but not in memory repertoires.

Germline trimming cut 4 bases from V and 5 bases from J; bases unmatched to any gene: 6. There are 14 residues in the CDR3. The germline V gene has CDR1 SGHRS and CDR2 YFSETQ. Another study also made use of these data, one on T cells expressing NK-cell markers. That source notes: Dominant NKG2C+ clonotypes were found to form roughly 1.0-7.0% of CD8+ T cells in over 5 donors.

The TCR sequence derives from a woman aged 18-29 years in good health. Input material: PBMCs. J is TRBJ2-5 and V is TRBV5-1; 9 bases fit TRBD1. The CDR3 DNA sequence: TGCGCCAGCAGCCCAGGGGACAGGGCGGAGACCCAGTACTTC. Its protein product is CASSPGDRAETQYF. Combining the CDR3 with reference TRBV5-1 and TRBJ2-5 gives the whole variable domain KAGVTQTPRYLIKTRGQQVTLSCSPISGHRSVSWYQQTPGQGLQFLFEYFSETQRNKGNFPGRFSGRQFSNSRSEMNVSTLELGDSALYLCASSPGDRAETQYFGPGTRLLVL.